This T cell receptor beta chain appears in the sequencing data of a study of Ad26.COV2.S vaccination and SARS-CoV-2 variants. About the research overall: The authors gave Ad26.COV2.S intramuscularly, either once or twice 56 days apart.

Produced via immunoSEQ multiplex PCR; TCRdb's table is partial and in-frame only. The table lists around 300,000 clones, less than 90% of them singletons. Germline V CDR1 and CDR2: ENHRY, SYGVKD. This CDR3 has 14 amino acids. V was pared by 0 bases and J by 6 bases, with 10 bases between. Treatment reported: around 19 received Ad26.COV2.S at low or high dose, single or two shots; several received placebo; per-sample allocation not given. After the first vaccine or placebo injection, samples were drawn on day 63. Based in Boston, the donor was an adult of 18-55 years. Points from the study as a whole: It was vaccine recipients, not placebo recipients, who had the higher spike-specific TCR breadth. There was a possibility that the TCR breadth and depth analyses underestimated total T cell responses.

Turning to this clone: Its antigen is not identified.

The rearrangement uses TRBV10-3 and TRBJ2-3; D remains unclear. Sample: peripheral blood, taken in a trial of Ad26.COV2.S vaccine versus placebo. This TCR derives from a person aged 18 to 59 who received the Ad26.COV2.S COVID-19 vaccine or a placebo. This CDR3 is CAISESVSRDTQYF. The CDR3 DNA is TGTGCCATCAGTGAGTCAGTCTCGAGGGATACGCAGTATTTT.